This TCR beta chain is from a study of blood T cell repertoires in COVID-19. Looking at the study overall: Samples representing acute and convalescent COVID-19 were sourced from the United States, Italy and Spain. T cells, B-cell-depleted T cells, or PBMCs supplied cDNA or gDNA.

Original methodology: Amplification of reference gene primers provided the estimated nucleated cell counts. Profiling relied on immunoSEQ multiplex PCR, and the TCRdb table lists in-frame clones only, not all of them. That table supplies the V and J calls and clone size; D and trimming were determined from the DNA. The profile covers some 150,000 clones, with 84% appearing a single time and about 7.8% taken by the ten largest. V trimming: 8 bases; J trimming: 0 bases; junction bases outside the gene matches: 7. Germline lookup yields CDR1 SNHLY and CDR2 FYNNEI. The CDR3 is 15 amino acids. The clonotype originates from a woman aged 45-60 years in a cohort sampled during active or convalescent COVID-19. The sequencing sample was made of peripheral blood. The chain employs TRBV2 and TRBJ1-2; 9 bases are a match to TRBD1. The CDR3 coding sequence is TGTGCCAGCCGAGAACAGGGGGCGCCTAACTATGGCTACACCTTC. Its protein product is CASREQGAPNYGYTF.